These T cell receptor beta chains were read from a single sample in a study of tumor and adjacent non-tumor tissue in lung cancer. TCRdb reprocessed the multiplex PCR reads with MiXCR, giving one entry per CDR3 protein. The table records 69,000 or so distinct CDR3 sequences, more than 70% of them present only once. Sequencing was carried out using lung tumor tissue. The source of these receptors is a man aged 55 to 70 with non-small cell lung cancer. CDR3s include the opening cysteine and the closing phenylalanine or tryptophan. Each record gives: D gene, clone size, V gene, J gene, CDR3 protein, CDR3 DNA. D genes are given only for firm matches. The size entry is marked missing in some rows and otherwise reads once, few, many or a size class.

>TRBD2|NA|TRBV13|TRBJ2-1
CASSPGLLDRSSYNEQFF
TGTGCCAGCAGCCCGGGACTACTCGACCGCAGCTCCTACAATGAGCAGTTTTTC
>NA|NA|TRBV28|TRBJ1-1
CDSCRRRNTEAFF
TGTGACAGTTGCCGGCGGAGGAACACTGAAGCTTTCTTT
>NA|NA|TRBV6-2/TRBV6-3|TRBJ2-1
CANSQAIGYEQFF
TGTGCCAACAGCCAAGCCATTGGTTATGAGCAGTTCTTC
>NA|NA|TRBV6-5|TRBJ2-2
CAASYKAGGEQFF
TGTGCCGCCAGTTATAAGGCAGGCGGGGAGCAGTTTTTT
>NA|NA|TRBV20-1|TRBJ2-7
CSASWGSDEQYF
TGCAGTGCTAGCTGGGGGTCTGACGAGCAGTACTTC
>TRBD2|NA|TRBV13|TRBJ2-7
CASSAGGSCEQYF
TGTGCCAGCAGCGCGGGAGGGAGCTGCGAGCAGTACTTC
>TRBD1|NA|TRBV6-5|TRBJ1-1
CVSSYYGVRDSLDTEAFF
TGTGTCAGCAGTTACTACGGCGTCCGGGACAGCTTGGACACTGAAGCTTTCTTT
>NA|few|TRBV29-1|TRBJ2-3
CSVPGSRGDTGTQYF
TGCAGCGTGCCGGGTTCTCGCGGGGACACAGGTACGCAGTATTTT
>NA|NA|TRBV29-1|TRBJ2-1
CRGGGTHNEQFF
TGCAGAGGGGGAGGAACTCATAATGAGCAGTTCTTC
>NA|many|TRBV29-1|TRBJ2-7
CSVEVGTQGEQYF
TGCAGCGTTGAAGTTGGGACCCAAGGCGAGCAGTACTTC
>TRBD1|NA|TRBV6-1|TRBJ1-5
CASRPTWDSNHAQHF
TGTGCCAGCCGCCCGACCTGGGACAGCAATCATGCCCAGCATTTT
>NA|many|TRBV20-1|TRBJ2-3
CSAGRAGSTDTQYF
TGCAGTGCTGGCAGAGCGGGTAGCACAGATACGCAGTATTTT
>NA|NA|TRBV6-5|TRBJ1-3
CASSYTRSSSVNTIYF
TGTGCCAGCAGTTACACCCGGAGTAGCTCTGTAAACACCATATATTTT
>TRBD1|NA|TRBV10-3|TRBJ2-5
CAISDGTGEEAQYF
TGTGCCATCAGTGACGGGACAGGGGAAGAGGCCCAATACTTC
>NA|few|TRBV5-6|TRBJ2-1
CASSLVSGDYNEQFF
TGTGCCAGCAGCTTGGTTTCGGGAGACTACAATGAGCAATTCTTC
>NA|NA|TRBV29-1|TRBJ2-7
CSVEDRSTGPSSYEQYF
TGCAGCGTTGAAGATAGGTCTACCGGGCCAAGCTCTTACGAGCAGTACTTC
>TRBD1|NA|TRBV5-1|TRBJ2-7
CASSLGAQGAAYEQYF
TGCGCCAGCAGCTTAGGGGCCCAGGGGGCTGCCTACGAGCAGTACTTC
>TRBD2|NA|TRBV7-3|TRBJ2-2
CASSREMRGGGLFF
TGTGCCAGCAGTAGAGAAATGCGGGGCGGGGGGCTGTTTTTT
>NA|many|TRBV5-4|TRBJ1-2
CASSLRTSYGYTF
TGTGCCAGCAGCTTGAGGACATCCTATGGCTACACCTTC
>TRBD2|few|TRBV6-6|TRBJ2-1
CVNSSEREYNEQFF
TGTGTCAACAGTTCAGAGCGGGAGTACAATGAGCAGTTCTTC
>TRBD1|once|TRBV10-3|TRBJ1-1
CAVRGGRREAFF
TGTGCCGTCAGGGGGGGGAGGCGCGAAGCTTTCTTT
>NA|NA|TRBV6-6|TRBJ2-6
CASGAGNGANVLNF
TGTGCCAGCGGGGCAGGGAACGGGGCCAACGTTCTGAATTTC
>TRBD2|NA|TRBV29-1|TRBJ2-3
CSVVPLAGRTDTRYF
TGCAGCGTTGTCCCACTAGCGGGGAGGACAGATACGAGGTACTTT
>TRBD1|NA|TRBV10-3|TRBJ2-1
CANSSGTGDIEQFF
TGTGCCAACAGTTCCGGGACAGGGGACATTGAGCAGTTCTTC
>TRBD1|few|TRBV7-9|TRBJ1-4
CASSLQTGGAGEKLFF
TGTGCCAGCAGCTTACAGACAGGGGGCGCTGGGGAAAAACTGTTTTTT
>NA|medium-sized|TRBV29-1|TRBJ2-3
CSAGRGASTDTQYF
TGCAGCGCTGGGAGGGGGGCCTCCACAGATACGCAGTATTTT
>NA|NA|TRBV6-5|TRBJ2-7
CASRPDRSLQLYEQYF
TGTGCCAGCAGGCCTGACAGGAGCCTACAACTCTACGAGCAGTACTTC
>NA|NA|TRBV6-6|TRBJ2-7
CATGPTSYEQYF
TGTGCCACCGGCCCTACCAGTTACGAGCAGTACTTC
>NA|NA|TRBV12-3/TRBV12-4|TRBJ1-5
CAISQGPTKNQHQHF
TGTGCCATCAGTCAGGGGCCCACTAAAAATCAGCACCAGCATTTT
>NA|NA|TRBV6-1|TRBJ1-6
CDSSVGDSQLNF
TGTGACAGCAGTGTGGGGGATTCACAACTAAACTTT
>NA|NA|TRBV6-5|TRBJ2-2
CTNSYSEGFRTTAELFF
TGTACCAACAGTTATTCCGAAGGATTCAGAACCACCGCGGAGCTGTTTTTT
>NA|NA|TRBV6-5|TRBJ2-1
CANSRPDRPYEQFF
TGTGCCAACAGTCGACCGGACAGACCCTACGAGCAGTTCTTC
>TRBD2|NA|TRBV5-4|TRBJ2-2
CASSSRLAGTGELFF
TGTGCCAGTAGCTCCAGACTAGCGGGAACCGGGGAGCTGTTTTTT
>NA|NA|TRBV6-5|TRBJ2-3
CASSQSGGGIDTQYF
TGTGCCAGCAGTCAATCGGGGGGCGGTATAGATACGCAGTATTTT
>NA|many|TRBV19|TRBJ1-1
CASGLAGERAFF
TGTGCCAGTGGTCTAGCAGGGGAGAGAGCTTTCTTT
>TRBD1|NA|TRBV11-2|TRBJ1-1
CTSRGQMNTDAFF
TGTACCAGCAGGGGACAGATGAACACTGATGCTTTCTTT
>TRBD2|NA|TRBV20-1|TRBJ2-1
CSAEAREILSYNEQFF
TGCAGTGCCGAAGCGCGGGAGATTCTCTCCTACAATGAGCAGTTCTTC
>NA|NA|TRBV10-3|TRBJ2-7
CAISDDGEQYF
TGTGCCATCAGTGACGACGGAGAGCAGTATTTC
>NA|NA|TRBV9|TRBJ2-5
CASSIIEGETQYF
TGTGCCAGCAGCATAATAGAAGGAGAGACCCAGTACTTC
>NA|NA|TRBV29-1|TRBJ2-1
CSVQGGLWYKEQFF
TGCAGCGTTCAAGGAGGCCTGTGGTACAAAGAGCAGTTCTTC
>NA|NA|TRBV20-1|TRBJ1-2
CSARTWANYGFTF
TGCAGTGCTAGAACATGGGCTAACTATGGCTTCACATTC
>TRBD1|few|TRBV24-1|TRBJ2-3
CATRGQLGTDTQYF
TGTGCCACCAGGGGACAGTTAGGCACAGATACGCAGTATTTT
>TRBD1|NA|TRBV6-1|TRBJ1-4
CASTGTGEVKPFF
TGTGCCAGCACCGGGACAGGTGAAGTAAAACCGTTTTTT
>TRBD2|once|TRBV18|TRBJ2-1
CASSPGLATYNKQFF
TGTGCCAGCTCACCTGGACTAGCGACCTACAATAAGCAGTTCTTC
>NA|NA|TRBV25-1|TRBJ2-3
CASRGREQYF
TGTGCCAGCAGGGGCCGGGAGCAGTATTTT
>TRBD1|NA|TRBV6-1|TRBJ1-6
CASTTGGYYSPLHF
TGTGCCAGTACTACAGGGGGTTATTATTCACCCCTCCACTTT
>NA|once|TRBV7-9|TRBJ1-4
CGSSPSTRGPNEKLFF
TGTGGCAGCAGCCCTTCGACGAGGGGTCCTAATGAAAAACTGTTTTTT
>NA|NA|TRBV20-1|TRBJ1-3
CSVRTDTGNTLYF
TGCAGTGTTCGTACGGATACTGGAAACACCTTATATTTT
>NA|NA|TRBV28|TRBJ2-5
CAGISGGVETQYF
TGTGCCGGCATCTCGGGGGGCGTAGAGACTCAGTATTTC
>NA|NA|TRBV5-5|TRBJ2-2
CARSNNQNTGELFF
TGTGCCAGAAGCAATAACCAGAACACAGGGGAGCTGTTTTTT
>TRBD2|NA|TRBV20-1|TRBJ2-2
CSATLAGGPETVELFF
TGTAGTGCTACCTTAGCGGGAGGGCCGGAGACCGTGGAGCTGTTTTTT
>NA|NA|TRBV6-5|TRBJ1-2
CASSSGGYGYTF
TGTGCCAGCAGTAGCGGAGGCTATGGCTACACCTTC
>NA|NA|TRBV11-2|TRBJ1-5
CVSSLDLGQPQHF
TGTGTCAGCAGCTTAGATCTGGGTCAGCCCCAGCATTTT